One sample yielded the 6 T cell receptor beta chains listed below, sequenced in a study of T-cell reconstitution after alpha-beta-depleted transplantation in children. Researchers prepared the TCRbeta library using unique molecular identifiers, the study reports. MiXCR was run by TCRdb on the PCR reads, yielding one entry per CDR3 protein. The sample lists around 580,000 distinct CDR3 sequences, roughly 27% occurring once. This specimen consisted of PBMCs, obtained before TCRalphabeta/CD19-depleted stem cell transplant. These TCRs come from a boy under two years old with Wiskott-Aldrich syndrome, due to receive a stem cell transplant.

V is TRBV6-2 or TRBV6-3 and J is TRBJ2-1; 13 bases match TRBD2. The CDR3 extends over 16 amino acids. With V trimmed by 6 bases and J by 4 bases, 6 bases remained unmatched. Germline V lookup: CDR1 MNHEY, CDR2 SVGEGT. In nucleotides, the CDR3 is TGTGCCAGCAGCCGACTAGCGGGAGGTGCTTACAATGAGCAGTTCTTC. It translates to CASSRLAGGAYNEQFF.

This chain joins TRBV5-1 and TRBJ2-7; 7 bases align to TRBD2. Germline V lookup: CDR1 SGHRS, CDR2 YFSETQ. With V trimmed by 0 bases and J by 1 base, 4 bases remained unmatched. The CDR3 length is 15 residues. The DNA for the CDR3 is TGCGCCAGCAGCTTGGATCCAGCGGGATCCTACGAGCAGTACTTC. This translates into CASSLDPAGSYEQYF.

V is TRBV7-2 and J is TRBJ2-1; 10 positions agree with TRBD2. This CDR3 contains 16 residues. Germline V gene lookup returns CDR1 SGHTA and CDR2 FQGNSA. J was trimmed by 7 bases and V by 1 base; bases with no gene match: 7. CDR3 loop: CASSLVLAGVGNEQFF. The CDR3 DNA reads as TGTGCCAGCAGCTTAGTCCTAGCGGGAGTAGGGAATGAGCAGTTCTTC. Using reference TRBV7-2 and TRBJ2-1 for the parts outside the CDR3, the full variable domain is GAGVSQSPSNKVTEKGKDVELRCDPISGHTALYWYRQSLGQGLEFLIYFQGNSAPDKSGLPSDRFSAERTGGSVSTLTIQRTQQEDSAVYLCASSLVLAGVGNEQFFGPGTRLTVL.

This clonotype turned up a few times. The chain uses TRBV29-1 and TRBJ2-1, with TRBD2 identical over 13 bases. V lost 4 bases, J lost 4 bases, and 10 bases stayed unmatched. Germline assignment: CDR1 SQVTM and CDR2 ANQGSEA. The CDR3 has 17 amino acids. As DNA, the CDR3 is TGCAGCGTTGTAGGACTAGCGGGAGAGCGGGGGTACAATGAGCAGTTCTTC. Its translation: CSVVGLAGERGYNEQFF.

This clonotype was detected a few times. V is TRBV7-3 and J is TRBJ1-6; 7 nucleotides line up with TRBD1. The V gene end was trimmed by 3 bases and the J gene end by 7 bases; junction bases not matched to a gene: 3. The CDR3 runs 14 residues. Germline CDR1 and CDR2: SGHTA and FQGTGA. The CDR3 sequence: CASSFGTDNSPLHF. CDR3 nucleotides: TGTGCCAGCAGCTTCGGGACAGACAATTCACCCCTCCACTTT.

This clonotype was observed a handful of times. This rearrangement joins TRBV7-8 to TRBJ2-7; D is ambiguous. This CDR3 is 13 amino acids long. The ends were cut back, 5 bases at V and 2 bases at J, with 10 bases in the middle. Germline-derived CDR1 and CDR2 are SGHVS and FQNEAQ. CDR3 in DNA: TGTGCCAGCAGCCGCGAGCGAGCCTACGAGCAGTACTTC. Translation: CASSRERAYEQYF.